This T cell receptor beta chain is from a study of T-cell reconstitution after alpha-beta-depleted transplantation in children. Whole-study findings and limits: Recipient T cells and thymic progenitors that survived were the source of the high TCRbeta diversity seen at day 60 in some patients. At the one-year point after transplant, T-cell counts and TCRbeta diversity were found to come mostly from T cells that had been newly produced.

In this sample, this clonotype turned up many times. Its specificity is unknown. CDR1 and CDR2 (germline): LGHDT, YNNKEL (reference sequence). The CDR3 has 15 residues. V shed 1 base and J shed 0 bases, with 9 bases lying between them. Researchers prepared the TCRbeta library using unique molecular identifiers, the study reports. TCRdb fed the PCR reads into MiXCR, producing one record per CDR3 protein. The top ten hold roughly 30% of the sample, which has under 60,000 distinct CDR3 sequences, 5.8% seen once. The sequence came from a female patient aged 2 to 10 who had a stem cell transplant for aplastic anemia, so the T cells may come from the graft donor. V is TRBV3-1 and J is TRBJ1-2; D uncertain. The sample consisted of PBMCs, mostly from graft donor cells, taken 60 days after TCRalphabeta/CD19-depleted stem cell transplant. CDR3 nucleotide sequence: TGTGCCAGCAGCCAAGTCCACGGATCTAACTATGGCTACACCTTC. Its translation is CASSQVHGSNYGYTF.